This paragraph covers one T cell receptor beta chain sequence. Trimming removed 2 bases at V and 5 bases at J, with 13 bases between. The CDR3 consists of 14 residues. Germline CDR1 reads SGHNT; CDR2 reads YENEEA. Sequenced by immunoSEQ multiplex PCR; TCRdb stores in-frame clones only, minus some. The sample yields about 280,000 clones, approximately 85% seen once. This sample was taken from a study of blood T cell repertoires in COVID-19. Looking at the study overall: Collection of acute and convalescent COVID-19 samples took place in the United States, Italy and Spain.

The V gene is TRBV11-3, the J gene TRBJ2-7; D perhaps matches TRBD2 (5 bases). Material: peripheral blood. The receptor was derived from a young man with active or convalescent COVID-19. CDR3 bases: TGTGCCAGCAGCTTAATAGGTGGAGGCGACGAGCAGTACTTC. Its protein product is CASSLIGGGDEQYF.